This TCR beta chain stems from a study of beta chain features in type 1 diabetes. Findings and caveats of the study: Individuals with type 1 diabetes displayed fewer insertions and more deletions at VDJ junctions. In all four CD4+ subsets, TCRB CDR3 length was significantly, moderately reduced in type 1 diabetes.

This clone was counted between two and nine times. Its specificity is not known. Sequenced material consisted of expressed TCRB transcripts (all of the isolated RNA was reverse transcribed). TCRdb's copy holds only in-frame clones and misses some; the assay was immunoSEQ multiplex PCR. The repertoire holds about 650,000 clones, with 12% as singletons. Per the germline V gene, CDR1 is SGDLS and CDR2 is YYNGEE. V gave up 5 bases and J gave up 1 base, with 12 bases separating them. The CDR3 length is 14 residues. The rearrangement uses TRBV9 and TRBJ1-1; tentatively, D is TRBD1 (6 bases). The TCR was taken from a man younger than 45 with type 1 diabetes. Specimen: naive CD4+ T cells from blood. CDR3 amino acids: CASSTGRANTEAFF. The CDR3 nucleotides read TGTGCCAGCAGTACAGGGCGTGCGAACACTGAAGCTTTCTTT.